This T cell receptor (beta chain) was profiled in a study of pediatric ulcerative colitis. This CDR3 comprises 14 residues. Trimming cost V 2 bases and J 4 bases, with 11 bases left between them. Per the germline V gene, CDR1 is KGHSH and CDR2 is LQKENI. There are a few counts of this clone. Its antigen is unknown. This table comes from immunoSEQ multiplex PCR, and its TCRdb copy is limited to in-frame clones, with some not included. The table includes 30,000 to 40,000 clones, about 81% detected once. During colonoscopy, one to two rectal pinch biopsies were collected. Study observations and caveats: All ulcerative colitis patients, but no controls, carried a couple of rectal clonotypes. Blood samples from a couple of patients yielded substantially fewer templates and were excluded from blood-rectal overlap analysis.

The V call is TRBV18, the J call TRBJ1-2; D not resolved. The origin of this receptor is a boy younger than 18 with mild ulcerative colitis. Sequenced sample: gut tissue. CDR3 amino acids: CASSPLADGYGYTF. CDR3 coding DNA: TGTGCCAGCTCACCATTGGCGGACGGCTATGGCTACACCTTC.